These 18 T cell receptor beta chains share one sample of origin, sequenced in a study of post-analysis software for immune sequencing data. Their antigens are not known. The library was made from cDNA and included unique molecular identifiers. From the PCR reads, TCRdb called clonotypes with MiXCR, one entry per CDR3 protein. The top ten hold about 5.6% of the sample, which has about 540,000 distinct CDR3 sequences, 30% to 40% seen once. Study-level results: TRBV segments more frequent in patients than in controls numbered roughly 5 and included TRBV5-6, TRBV5-1 and TRBV20-1.

The sequenced material came from blood. The receptor source for this set is a girl aged 2 to 17 with multiple sclerosis.

This chain connects TRBV7-2 to TRBJ1-1, with a tentative D call TRBD1 (5 bases). V was cut by 0 bases and J by 5 bases, with 13 bases left in between. This CDR3 contains 15 residues. In germline, CDR1 is SGHTA, CDR2 FQGNSA. The chain's CDR3 is CASSLALNGGTEAFF. The CDR3, as DNA: TGTGCCAGCAGCTTAGCCTTAAACGGGGGGACTGAAGCTTTCTTT.

V and J are TRBV5-1 and TRBJ1-4; the match to TRBD1 covers 7 bases. The CDR3 totals 16 residues. The germline V gene encodes CDR1 SGHRS and CDR2 YFSETQ. J gave up 4 bases and V 4 bases, and 10 bases lay outside the gene matches. CDR3 nucleotide sequence: TGCGCCAGCAGCGCCTCTCCCGGGACAGTTAATGAAAAACTGTTTTTT. Translating it yields CASSASPGTVNEKLFF.

This clonotype was observed a few times. The chain combines TRBV28 with TRBJ2-4; 8 nucleotides line up with TRBD1. Trimming at V came to 3 bases and at J to 0 bases, leaving 4 bases not matched to a gene. The CDR3 runs to 16 residues. The V gene's germline CDR1 is MDHEN and CDR2 SYDVKM. CDR3 loop: CASSFGGQVAKNIQYF. The CDR3 coding sequence is TGTGCCAGCAGTTTTGGGGGACAGGTAGCCAAAAACATTCAGTACTTC.

CDR3 residues: CASSLAELYGYTF. The DNA of the CDR3 is TGCGCCAGCAGCTTGGCTGAACTCTATGGCTACACCTTC. V gene TRBV5-1 combines with J gene TRBJ1-2; unclear D gene. The CDR3 has 13 amino acids. Trimming took off 0 bases at V and 4 bases at J, with 7 bases between the two ends. Germline-derived CDR1 and CDR2 are SGHRS and YFSETQ.

This clonotype was detected only a few times. The genes are TRBV29-1 and TRBJ2-1; TRBD2 aligns across 9 bases. Germline V gives CDR1 SQVTM, CDR2 ANQGSEA. After removal of 7 bases from V and 10 bases from J, the junction contained 8 bases not matched to a gene. The CDR3 is 12 amino acids. The CDR3 DNA reads TGCAGCGGAGCTAGCGGGGAGGAGGAGCAGTTCTTC. Protein product: CSGASGEEEQFF.

This clonotype was seen only a few times. The chain employs TRBV6-1 and TRBJ1-6; a possible D gene is TRBD1 (6 bases). Trimming stripped 5 bases from V and 6 bases from J, with 20 bases between. The CDR3 loop spans 17 amino acids. The germline V gene has CDR1 MNHNS and CDR2 SASEGT. The CDR3 nucleotides are TGTGCCAGCAGTACGCCGACAGGTCCTCGCCTTAATTCACCCCTCCACTTT. It specifies CASSTPTGPRLNSPLHF.

There are a few counts of this clonotype. V usage is TRBV6-1 and J usage is TRBJ1-2; 8 positions agree with TRBD1. CDR3 length: 14 residues. Trimming took 5 bases from V and 2 from J; bases not matched to a gene: 4. Germline values: CDR1 MNHNS, CDR2 SASEGT. CDR3 sequence: CASSTRTGNYGYTF. The CDR3, as DNA: TGTGCCAGCAGTACCCGGACAGGGAACTATGGCTACACCTTC.

In this sample, this clonotype turned up a few times. The V call is TRBV6-5, the J call TRBJ1-4; perhaps TRBD1 as D (5 bases). The CDR3 loop spans 14 amino acids. Germline assignment: CDR1 MNHEY and CDR2 SVGAGI. Trimming stripped 5 bases from V and 3 bases from J, with 10 bases between. The CDR3 loop is CASSRGTANEKLFF. The CDR3, as DNA: TGTGCCAGCAGTAGAGGGACCGCTAATGAAAAACTGTTTTTT.

This clonotype was seen a few times. The J gene is TRBJ2-7, the V gene TRBV6-1; weak D call: TRBD2 (5 bases). The CDR3 is 12 amino acids. Germline assignment: CDR1 MNHNS and CDR2 SASEGT. Trimming cost V 8 bases and J 6 bases, with 14 bases left between them. CDR3 in DNA: TGTGCCAGCCTCCATATGGCGGGCGAGCAGTACTTC. It is translated as CASLHMAGEQYF.

The CDR3 nucleotides read TGCGCCAGCAGCCAGGAAGGGACAGGGGGGGACGACGAGCAGTACTTC. This sequence encodes CASSQEGTGGDDEQYF. This chain connects TRBV5-1 to TRBJ2-7, with TRBD1 identical over 11 bases. The CDR3 is 16 amino acids. Germline V gene lookup returns CDR1 SGHRS and CDR2 YFSETQ. V lost 4 bases to trimming and J lost 5 bases; unmatched junction nucleotides: 11.

This clonotype has just a few counts. The genes are TRBV20-1 and TRBJ2-1; D is possibly TRBD2 (5 bases). With 7 bases removed from V and 5 bases from J, the gap between germline ends came to 15 bases. This CDR3 comprises 13 residues. Germline loops: CDR1 DFQATT, CDR2 SNEGSKA (reference sequence). CDR3 in DNA: TGCAGTGTCCGGGGAATCGCGAACAATGAGCAGTTCTTC. Residues: CSVRGIANNEQFF.

This clonotype turned up a few times. This chain uses TRBV24-1 with TRBJ2-5; tentative D call: TRBD1 (6 bases). This CDR3 has 14 residues. The V end was cut by 4 bases, the J end by 2 bases, with 10 bases between. Germline CDR1 KGHDR, CDR2 SFDVKD. The CDR3 loop reads CATSETGWQETQYF. CDR3 sequence (DNA): TGTGCCACCAGTGAGACAGGTTGGCAAGAGACCCAGTACTTC.

This clonotype has only a few counts. The chain couples TRBV5-1 to TRBJ2-5; D possibly uses TRBD1 or TRBD2 (5 bases each). Germline-derived CDR1 and CDR2 are SGHRS and YFSETQ. The ends were cut back, 4 bases at V and 1 base at J, with 14 bases in the middle. The CDR3 spans 15 residues. The DNA of the CDR3 is TGCGCCAGCAGCGACGGGGCAAACTTCCAAGAGACCCAGTACTTC. Translation: CASSDGANFQETQYF.

The chain uses TRBV15 and TRBJ1-1; no clear D gene. CDR1 is LNHNV and CDR2 is YYDKDF in the germline V gene (reference sequence). This CDR3 is 13 amino acids long. Between the trimmed V and J ends, which lost 0 bases and 6 bases, there was a span of 8 bases. The CDR3 reads CATSRDRPAEAFF. CDR3 nucleotide sequence: TGTGCCACCAGCAGAGATAGGCCCGCTGAAGCTTTCTTT.

This chain uses TRBV7-6 with TRBJ1-1, with D possibly being TRBD1 (5 bases). V was pared by 4 bases and J by 7 bases, with 13 bases between. Germline V gene data show CDR1 as SGHVS and CDR2 as FNYEAQ. The CDR3 runs to 13 residues. CDR3 residues: CASSSSGTGEAFF. The CDR3, as DNA: TGTGCCAGCAGCTCTTCCGGGACCGGTGAAGCTTTCTTT.

This clonotype has only a few counts. J is TRBJ2-5 and V is TRBV3-1; weak D call: TRBD1 (5 bases). The CDR3 totals 14 residues. Trimming stripped 8 bases from V and 0 bases from J, with 13 bases between. Per the germline V gene, CDR1 is LGHDT and CDR2 is YNNKEL (reference sequence). The CDR3 reads CASSSDKYQETQYF. In nucleotides, the CDR3 is TGTGCCAGCTCCTCGGACAAGTACCAAGAGACCCAGTACTTC.

There are a few counts of this clonotype. This chain uses TRBV29-1 with TRBJ1-2; TRBD1 might be the D (6 bases). CDR1 SQVTM and CDR2 ANQGSEA come from the germline V gene. This CDR3 is built from 13 residues. V lost 6 bases to trimming and J lost 4 bases, with 15 bases between them. The CDR3 loop reads CSVDLRGSYGYTF. CDR3 in DNA: TGCAGCGTCGACCTTAGGGGGAGCTATGGCTACACCTTC.

The sample holds a few counts of this clonotype. The chain has TRBV6-1 and TRBJ2-6; 7 nucleotides agree with TRBD1. The J segment lost 0 bases and the V segment lost 5 bases, leaving 4 bases of the junction unmatched. There are 16 residues in the CDR3. Germline-derived CDR1 and CDR2 are MNHNS and SASEGT. The CDR3 DNA sequence: TGTGCCAGCAGTCTAGCAGGGGGCTCTGGGGCCAACGTCCTGACTTTC. Translating gives CASSLAGGSGANVLTF.